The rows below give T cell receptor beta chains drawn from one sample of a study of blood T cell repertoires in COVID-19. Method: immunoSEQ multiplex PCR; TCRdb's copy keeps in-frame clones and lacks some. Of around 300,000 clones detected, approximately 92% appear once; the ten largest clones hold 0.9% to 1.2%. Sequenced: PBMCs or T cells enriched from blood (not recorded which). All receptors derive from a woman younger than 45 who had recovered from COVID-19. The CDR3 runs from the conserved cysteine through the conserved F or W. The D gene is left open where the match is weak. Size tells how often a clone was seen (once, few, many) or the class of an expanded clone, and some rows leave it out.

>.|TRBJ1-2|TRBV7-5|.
CARSSSAGIFGYGYTF
TGTGCCAGAAGCTCGTCTGCAGGTATTTTCGGCTATGGCTACACCTTC
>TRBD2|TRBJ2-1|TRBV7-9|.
CASSSPTSGSENEQFF
TGTGCCAGCAGCTCCCCCACTAGCGGGAGTGAGAATGAGCAGTTCTTC
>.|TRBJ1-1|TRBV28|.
CASMRAERTEAFF
TGTGCCAGCATGAGGGCCGAGAGGACTGAAGCTTTCTTT
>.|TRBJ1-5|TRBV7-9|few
CASSLGRQTQNQPQHF
TGTGCCAGCAGCTTAGGGCGGCAGACTCAGAATCAGCCCCAGCATTTT
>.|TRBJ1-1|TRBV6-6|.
CASSYSEGNTEAFF
TGTGCCAGCAGTTACTCTGAGGGAAACACTGAAGCTTTCTTT
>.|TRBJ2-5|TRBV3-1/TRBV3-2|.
CASSQDRETQYF
TGTGCCAGCAGCCAAGACCGGGAGACCCAGTACTTC
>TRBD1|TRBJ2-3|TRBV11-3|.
CASSRDSNTDTQYF
TGTGCCAGCAGCCGGGACAGTAATACAGATACGCAGTATTTT
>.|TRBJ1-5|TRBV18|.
CASSPVNPGNQPQHF
TGTGCCAGCTCACCAGTGAACCCAGGCAATCAGCCCCAGCATTTT
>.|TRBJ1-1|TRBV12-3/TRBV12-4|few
CASSSDGYEAFF
TGTGCCAGCAGTTCAGACGGGTATGAAGCTTTCTTT
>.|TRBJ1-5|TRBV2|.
CASRNGGDNQPQHF
TGTGCCAGCCGAAATGGAGGGGATAATCAGCCCCAGCATTTT
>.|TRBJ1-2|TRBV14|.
CASSLGQYYGYTF
TGTGCCAGCAGCCTCGGACAGTACTATGGCTACACCTTC
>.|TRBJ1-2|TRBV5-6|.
CASSLGQNYGYTF
TGTGCCAGCAGCTTGGGGCAGAACTATGGCTACACCTTC
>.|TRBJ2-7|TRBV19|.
CASSRGDGLYEQYF
TGTGCCAGTAGCAGGGGCGACGGACTCTACGAGCAGTACTTC
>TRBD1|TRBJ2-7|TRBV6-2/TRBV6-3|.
CASSSGQGFNEQYF
TGTGCCAGCAGTTCGGGACAGGGATTCAACGAGCAGTACTTC
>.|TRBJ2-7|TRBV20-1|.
CSASGWSSYEQYF
TGCAGTGCTAGTGGCTGGAGCTCCTACGAGCAGTACTTC
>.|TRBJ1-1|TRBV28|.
CASSFIQGRGRNTEAFF
TGTGCCAGCAGTTTTATCCAGGGGAGGGGCAGGAACACTGAAGCTTTCTTT
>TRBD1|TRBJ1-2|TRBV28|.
CASIAPRGQGSGYTF
TGTGCCAGCATCGCTCCCCGGGGACAGGGCAGTGGCTACACCTTC
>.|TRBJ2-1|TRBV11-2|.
CASSLGGEQFF
TGTGCCAGCAGCTTAGGGGGCGAGCAGTTCTTC
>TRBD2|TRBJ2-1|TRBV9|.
CASSDQVAGGGNNEQFF
TGTGCCAGCAGCGACCAAGTAGCGGGAGGGGGGAACAATGAGCAGTTCTTC
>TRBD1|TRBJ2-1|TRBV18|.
CASAIQGVRSYNEQFF
TGTGCCAGCGCCATACAGGGGGTTCGCTCCTACAATGAGCAGTTCTTC
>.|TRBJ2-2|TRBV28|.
CASSPPGGLYGELFF
TGTGCCAGCAGCCCCCCTGGGGGGTTGTACGGGGAGCTGTTTTTT
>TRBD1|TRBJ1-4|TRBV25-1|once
CASSDSPGQGHEKLFF
TGTGCCAGCAGTGATTCACCGGGACAGGGGCATGAAAAACTGTTTTTT
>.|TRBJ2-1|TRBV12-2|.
CASRLETGGLAGGLGYNEQFF
TGTGCAAGTCGCTTAGAGACAGGGGGGCTAGCGGGAGGATTGGGATACAATGAGCAGTTCTTC
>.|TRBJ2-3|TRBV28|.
CASSLVSSTDTQYF
TGTGCCAGCAGTTTAGTGTCTAGCACAGATACGCAGTATTTT
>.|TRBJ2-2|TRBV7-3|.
CASSAQRNTGELFF
TGTGCCAGCAGCGCGCAGCGGAACACCGGGGAGCTGTTTTTT